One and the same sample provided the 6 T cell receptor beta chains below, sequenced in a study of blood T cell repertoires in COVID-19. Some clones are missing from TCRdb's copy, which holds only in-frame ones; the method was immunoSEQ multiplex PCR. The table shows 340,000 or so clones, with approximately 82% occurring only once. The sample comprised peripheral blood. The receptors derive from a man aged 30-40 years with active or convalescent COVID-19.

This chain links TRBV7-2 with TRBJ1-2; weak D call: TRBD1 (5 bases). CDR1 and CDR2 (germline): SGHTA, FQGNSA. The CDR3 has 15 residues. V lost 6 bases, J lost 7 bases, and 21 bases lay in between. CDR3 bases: TGTGCCAGCAGTTCAATTAGGTCCCCCGGGGGTGGCTACACCTTC. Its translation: CASSSIRSPGGGYTF.

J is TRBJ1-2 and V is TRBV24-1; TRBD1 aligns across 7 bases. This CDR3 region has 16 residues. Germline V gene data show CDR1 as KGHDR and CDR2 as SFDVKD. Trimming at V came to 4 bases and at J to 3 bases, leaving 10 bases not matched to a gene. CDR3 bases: TGTGCCACCAGTGACACCGGGAGGGGGCGCGACTATGGCTACACCTTC. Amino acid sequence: CATSDTGRGRDYGYTF.

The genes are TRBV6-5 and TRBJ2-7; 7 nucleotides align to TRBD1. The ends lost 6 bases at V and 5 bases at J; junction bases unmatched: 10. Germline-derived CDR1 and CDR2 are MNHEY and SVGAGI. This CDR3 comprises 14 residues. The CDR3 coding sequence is TGTGCCAGCAGGACGACAGGGAGTGCCCACGAGCAGTACTTC. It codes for CASRTTGSAHEQYF.

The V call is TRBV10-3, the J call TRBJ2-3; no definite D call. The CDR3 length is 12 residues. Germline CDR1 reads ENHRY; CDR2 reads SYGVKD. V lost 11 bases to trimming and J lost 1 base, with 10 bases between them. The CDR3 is CAPRQGTDTQYF. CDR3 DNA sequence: TGTGCCCCCAGGCAGGGCACAGATACGCAGTATTTT.

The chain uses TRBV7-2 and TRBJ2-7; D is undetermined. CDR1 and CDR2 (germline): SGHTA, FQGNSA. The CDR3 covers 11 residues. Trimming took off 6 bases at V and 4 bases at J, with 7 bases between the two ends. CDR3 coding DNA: TGTGCCAGCAGACTCACGTACGAGCAGTACTTC. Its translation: CASRLTYEQYF.

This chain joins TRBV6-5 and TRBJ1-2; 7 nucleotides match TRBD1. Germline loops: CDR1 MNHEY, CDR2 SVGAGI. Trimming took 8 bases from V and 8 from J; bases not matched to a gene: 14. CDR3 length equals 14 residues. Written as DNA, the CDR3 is TGTGCCAGCGGGGCCTTACAGGGGCTGGGGGGCTACACCTTC. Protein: CASGALQGLGGYTF.